A selection of T cell receptor beta chains follows, all from one sample in a study of T cell responses to AZD1222 COVID-19 vaccine. Sequencing was performed with immunoSEQ multiplex PCR; in TCRdb, only in-frame clones are kept and a portion is missing. The sample has 75,000 to 100,000 clones, around 90% seen once. The material was peripheral blood, obtained on day 0 of AZD1222 vaccination. The receptors stem from an adult in good health. CDR3s include the opening cysteine and the closing phenylalanine or tryptophan. Each record gives: D gene, clone size, J gene, V gene, CDR3 DNA, CDR3 protein. The D gene is left open where the match is weak. Clone size, where shown, is once, few, many, or a class for clones that have expanded.

TRBD1 | - | TRBJ1-2 | TRBV5-1 | TGCGCCAGCAGCCACGGACAGGGGGCGTCTGGCTACACCTTC | CASSHGQGASGYTF
- | - | TRBJ2-6 | TRBV7-9 | TGTGCCAGCAGCTTTCCTGGGGCCAACGTCCTGACTTTC | CASSFPGANVLTF
TRBD1 | - | TRBJ1-2 | TRBV30 | TGTGCCTGGACAGGGGGGGGTTATGGCTACACCTTC | CAWTGGGYGYTF
TRBD2 | few | TRBJ2-3 | TRBV6-4 | TGTGCCAGCAGTGACTCGAGCGGGGGTGGGACAGATACGCAGTATTTT | CASSDSSGGGTDTQYF
- | - | TRBJ2-7 | TRBV7-9 | TGTGCCAGCAGCCCCGGAGGGGCAGGGAGCTCCTACGAGCAGTACTTC | CASSPGGAGSSYEQYF
TRBD1 | - | TRBJ1-1 | TRBV9 | TGTGCCAGCAAACCGGGACAGCGGAACACTGAAGCTTTCTTT | CASKPGQRNTEAFF
- | - | TRBJ2-7 | TRBV5-5 | TGTGCCAGCAGCTTGGCGCCGATCAGGTCCCACGAGCAGTACTTC | CASSLAPIRSHEQYF
- | - | TRBJ1-2 | TRBV3-1/TRBV3-2 | TGTGCCAGCAGCCAAGTGCCCTCGACAGCCTATGGCTACACCTTC | CASSQVPSTAYGYTF
TRBD1 | - | TRBJ1-1 | TRBV29-1 | TGCAGCGGGGACAGGGGGAACACTGAAGCTTTCTTT | CSGDRGNTEAFF
- | once | TRBJ1-1 | TRBV7-9 | TGTGCCAGCAGCTTATTGGGGGGAGTCACTGAAGCTTTCTTT | CASSLLGGVTEAFF
- | - | TRBJ1-1 | TRBV28 | TGTGCCAGCCTCCGAGGGGGGGCGGCCCCTGAAGCTTTCTTT | CASLRGGAAPEAFF
- | - | TRBJ1-1 | TRBV25-1 | TGTGCCAGCAGTGAACTGCCAGCGCTTCCTGAAGCTTTCTTT | CASSELPALPEAFF
- | - | TRBJ2-1 | TRBV6-2/TRBV6-3 | TGTGCCAGCAGTTACGCGACGGGACCTAGCTTCAGGCAGTTCTTC | CASSYATGPSFRQFF
TRBD1 | - | TRBJ1-2 | TRBV3-1/TRBV3-2 | TGTGCCAGCAGTAGTTGGGACAGGGGAGGTGGCTACACCTTC | CASSSWDRGGGYTF
- | - | TRBJ1-2 | TRBV10-1 | TGCGCCAGCAGTGAGTCGAGAGGCAGGGCTAACTATGGCTACACCTTC | CASSESRGRANYGYTF
- | - | TRBJ2-2 | TRBV12-3/TRBV12-4 | TGTGCCAGCACCCCGGGTCCGTTCGGGGAGCTGTTTTTT | CASTPGPFGELFF
- | - | TRBJ1-1 | TRBV27 | TGTGCCAGCTCTCCCCCGGGGCCTGAAGCTTTCTTT | CASSPPGPEAFF
- | - | TRBJ1-3 | TRBV6-5 | TGTGCCAGCAGTTACACCGGGGGAGAAGGCACCATATATTTT | CASSYTGGEGTIYF
- | - | TRBJ2-2 | TRBV3-1/TRBV3-2 | TGTGCCAGCAGGAAACGAGGATCCACCGGGGAGCTGTTTTTT | CASRKRGSTGELFF
- | - | TRBJ1-4 | TRBV19 | TGTGCCAGTAGTATCTCCTACCGCAGCGCAACTAATGAAAAACTGTTTTTT | CASSISYRSATNEKLFF
- | - | TRBJ1-2 | TRBV7-9 | TGTGCCAGCAGCGCCACTTTCGGCAGGTCAAACTATGGCTACACCTTC | CASSATFGRSNYGYTF
- | once | TRBJ1-5 | TRBV7-8 | TGTGCCAGCAGCTTAGCGCTTGTCACTAACAATCAGCCCCAGCATTTT | CASSLALVTNNQPQHF
- | - | TRBJ2-7 | TRBV7-2 | TGTGCCAGCATCTTAGCGCCCGAAGGCTACGAGCAGTACTTC | CASILAPEGYEQYF
TRBD1 | - | TRBJ2-5 | TRBV5-6 | TGTGCCAGCAGCTTACAGGGGGTATTCGGAGAGACCCAGTACTTC | CASSLQGVFGETQYF
- | - | TRBJ1-1 | TRBV15 | TGTGCCACCAGCAGGAAGGACAGAAGGTTCACTGAAGCTTTCTTT | CATSRKDRRFTEAFF
- | - | TRBJ1-1 | TRBV7-3 | TGTGCCAGCAGCTTACAGGAAAACACTGAAGCTTTCTTT | CASSLQENTEAFF
- | few | TRBJ2-7 | TRBV30 | TGTGCCTGGGCCCTATGGAGTAGCTCCTACGAGCAGTACTTC | CAWALWSSSYEQYF
- | - | TRBJ1-4 | TRBV9 | TGTGCCAGCAGCGTAGTTTGGGGTGCTAATGAAAAACTGTTTTTT | CASSVVWGANEKLFF
- | - | TRBJ1-4 | TRBV7-9 | TGTGCCAGCAGCTCTGGTCAGCCTAATGAAAAACTGTTTTTT | CASSSGQPNEKLFF
- | - | TRBJ2-1 | TRBV2 | TGTGCCAGCAGGCTCCGGCCGGAGAACAATGAGCAGTTCTTC | CASRLRPENNEQFF
- | - | TRBJ2-5 | TRBV7-2 | TGTGCCAGCAGCTTAGTTGGGGCGGTCCAAGAGACCCAGTACTTC | CASSLVGAVQETQYF
TRBD1 | - | TRBJ1-2 | TRBV24-1 | TGTGCCACCTGGGACAGGAGTTCTCGATTC | CATWDRSSRF
- | - | TRBJ2-7 | TRBV3-1/TRBV3-2 | TGTGCCAGCAGCCAAGGGGGAATTGCCCAGTACTTC | CASSQGGIAQYF
- | - | TRBJ1-5 | TRBV19 | TGTGCCAGTTCCAGCCAGGGGACGACTAACAATCAGCCCCAGCATTTT | CASSSQGTTNNQPQHF
TRBD1 | - | TRBJ2-7 | TRBV27 | TGTGCCAGCAGTACCTCCGGACAGGGGGCTTACGAGCAGTACTTC | CASSTSGQGAYEQYF
- | - | TRBJ1-2 | TRBV6-5 | TGTGCCAGCAGGCCCCTGGGACAAGGAGGGTATGGCTACACCTTC | CASRPLGQGGYGYTF
- | - | TRBJ1-4 | TRBV15 | TGTGCCACCAGCAGCAGCCGGACTCCAACTAATGAAAAACTGTTTTTT | CATSSSRTPTNEKLFF
- | - | TRBJ2-2 | TRBV7-2 | TGTGCCAGCAGCCGTACCGGACCTGTAGCCGGGGAGCTGTTTTTT | CASSRTGPVAGELFF
- | - | TRBJ1-3 | TRBV7-2 | TGTGCCACCTCCGGGGGGGGATGGGGCGCTGGAAACACCATATATTTT | CATSGGGWGAGNTIYF
TRBD1 | few | TRBJ1-5 | TRBV5-1 | TGCGCCAGCAAACCGGGACAGGGGGCTGGTCAGCCCCAGCATTTT | CASKPGQGAGQPQHF
- | once | TRBJ2-6 | TRBV2 | TGTGCCAGCAGGGAGGGGTCTGGGGCCAACGTCCTGACTTTC | CASREGSGANVLTF